The 12 T cell receptor beta chains in this list originate from one sample, sequenced in a study of breast tumors, draining lymph nodes, adjacent tissues (dated by TCRdb to between 2015 and 2016). Lymph node samples came from the axillary draining lymph nodes of breast cancer patients. The library was made by multiplex PCR. The reads were generated on an Illumina HiSeq 2000. TCRdb cleaned the public reads at Q25 with fastp, built clones with MiXCR and kept in-frame beta chains. Each CDR3 protein gets just one entry, which takes the most common genes and DNA from the rows behind it. The table for this sample lists some 100,000 distinct CDR3 sequences; around 20% of them were counted only once. Under 1.5% of the sample is taken by the ten largest. The specimen was axillary lymph node tissue. Source of these receptors: a female donor with breast cancer. Some clones in this sample may be carry-over from other donors' samples.

This clonotype was seen ten or more times. The chain joins TRBV6-9 to TRBJ1-5; 10 bases match TRBD1. Germline lookup yields CDR1 MNHGY and CDR2 SVAAGI. This CDR3 comprises 15 residues. The V gene end was trimmed by 7 bases and the J gene end by 11 bases; junction bases not matched to a gene: 14. The CDR3 DNA reads as TGTGCCAGCAATGCGGGGACAGGGGAATTTGGGTCCCAGCATTTT. Protein sequence: CASNAGTGEFGSQHF.

This clonotype has at least ten counts. The chain is built from TRBV11-2 and TRBJ2-3, with no clear D. The CDR3 length is 15 residues. Germline assignment: CDR1 SGHAT and CDR2 FQNNGV. V dropped 0 bases and J dropped 0 bases, with 7 bases sitting between them. The CDR3 region has the DNA TGTGCCAGCAGCTTAGATTGGGATAGCACAGATACGCAGTATTTT. Translating gives CASSLDWDSTDTQYF.

This clonotype has ten or more counts. This chain links TRBV19 with TRBJ2-1; D is uncertain. The V gene's germline CDR1 is LNHDA and CDR2 SQIVND (reference sequence). V lost 3 bases, J lost 3 bases, and 18 bases lay in between. CDR3 length: 17 amino acids. CDR3 region: CASSIKMMGMDYNEQFF. The CDR3 DNA reads as TGTGCCAGTAGTATTAAAATGATGGGTATGGACTACAATGAGCAGTTCTTC.

In this sample, this clonotype turned up many times. The rearrangement uses TRBV19 and TRBJ2-2, with 7 positions matching TRBD1. After removal of 9 bases from V and 3 bases from J, the junction contained 13 bases not matched to a gene. Germline CDR1 and CDR2: LNHDA and SQIVND (reference sequence). The CDR3 loop spans 16 amino acids. In DNA, the CDR3 is TGTGCCAGCACTCGGACAGGACAGGCTCACACCGGGGAGCTGTTTTTT. Translated: CASTRTGQAHTGELFF.

This clonotype was counted many times. The CDR3, as DNA: TGTGCCTGGAGTGTAAACTTCGCTAACTATGGCTACACCTTC. Translated: CAWSVNFANYGYTF. The J gene is TRBJ1-2, the V gene TRBV30; D not certain. V lost 0 bases and J 0 bases, leaving 8 bases between the germline ends. The CDR3 contains 14 residues. The V gene's germline CDR1 is GTSNPN and CDR2 SVGIG (reference sequence). The whole variable domain, remainder taken from reference TRBV30 and TRBJ1-2, is SQTIHQWPATLVQPVGSPLSLECTVEGTSNPNLYWYRQAAGRGLQLLFYSVGIGQISSEVPQNLSASRPQDRQFILSSKKLLLSDSGFYLCAWSVNFANYGYTFGSGTRLTVV.

There are many counts of this clonotype. J is TRBJ2-3 and V is TRBV3-1; D uncertain. V was pared by 3 bases and J by 6 bases, with 10 bases between. Germline V CDR1 and CDR2: LGHDT, YNNKEL (reference sequence). The CDR3 is made up of 13 amino acids. The CDR3 region is CASSHPTGDTQYF. The CDR3 nucleotides read TGTGCCAGCAGCCACCCGACCGGGGATACGCAGTATTTT.

V gene TRBV10-3 combines with J gene TRBJ1-1; TRBD1 might be the D (5 bases). Trimming took 6 bases from V and 9 from J, leaving 14 bases between them. This CDR3 is 12 amino acids long. CDR1 and CDR2 from the germline V gene are ENHRY and SYGVKD. As DNA, the CDR3 is TGTGCCATCAGAGGGACGGATGGGAAAGCTTTCTTT. Translation gives CAIRGTDGKAFF.

This clonotype has at least ten counts. This chain uses TRBV9 with TRBJ1-6; TRBD1 agrees at 9 bases. V dropped 4 bases and J dropped 8; count of bases not matched to a gene: 7. CDR1 and CDR2 from the germline V gene are SGDLS and YYNGEE. The CDR3 spans 15 residues. In DNA form, the CDR3 reads TGTGCCAGCAGCCTAAGGACAGGGGCCCATTCACCCCTCCACTTT. It translates to CASSLRTGAHSPLHF.

This clonotype was picked up many times. The chain recombines TRBV6-1 with TRBJ1-2; possibly TRBD1 for D (5 bases). The CDR3 length is 13 residues. The V gene lost 6 bases and the J gene lost 4 bases, with 12 bases spanning the gap. Germline loops: CDR1 MNHNS, CDR2 SASEGT. The CDR3 reads CASSPRQLYGYTF. The DNA of the CDR3 is TGTGCCAGCAGCCCTAGACAGCTCTATGGCTACACCTTC.

The sample holds many counts of this clonotype. The chain is built from TRBV5-8 and TRBJ1-2; D is uncertain. The CDR3 runs 14 residues. Per the germline V gene, CDR1 is SGHTS and CDR2 is YDEGEE. The V end was cut by 0 bases, the J end by 7 bases, with 13 bases between. The CDR3, as DNA: TGTGCCAGCAGCTTGGGTGGCGGCAAGATTGGCTACACCTTC. Its translation is CASSLGGGKIGYTF.

The V and J genes are TRBV19 and TRBJ2-3; 7 positions match TRBD1. The J call is doubtful: the DNA matches TRBJ1-5 better. This CDR3 region has 15 residues. The V gene's germline CDR1 is LNHDA and CDR2 SQIVND (reference sequence). The CDR3 protein is CASRAGGQGGDTQHF. The CDR3 DNA is TGTGCCAGTAGGGCAGGCGGTCAGGGGGGAGATACGCAGCATTTT.

A word on this clonotype: A clone one base away is much larger, so this may be a read error. The CDR3: CASKRQGPSYNGQFF. The CDR3 DNA sequence: TGTGCCAGTAAACGACAGGGTCCCTCCTACAATGGGCAGTTCTTC. The J gene is TRBJ2-1, the V gene TRBV19, with 7 positions matching TRBD1. Looked up from germline, CDR1 is LNHDA and CDR2 is SQIVND (reference sequence). This CDR3 has 15 residues.